The 29 T cell receptor beta chains presented below share a single source sample, sequenced in a study of blood T cells in healthy people across ages. It was with a sample-barcoded 5' primer and a J-beta primer mix that a second PCR of roughly 7 to 12 cycles was run. TCRdb used MiXCR to reprocess the 5' RACE reads, holding one entry per CDR3 protein. Of about 1,500,000 distinct CDR3 sequences in the sample, about 28% are singletons; the top ten hold roughly 8%. The sequencing input was blood. The origin of the receptors is a woman in her twenties or thirties in good health.

The chain recombines TRBV6-6 with TRBJ2-5; D gene ambiguous. Germline CDR1 and CDR2: MNHNY and SVGAGI (reference sequence). The CDR3 runs to 13 residues. Trimming cost V 1 base and J 11 bases, with 14 bases left between them. CDR3 in amino acids: CASSYYGYNEQYF. CDR3 nucleotides: TGTGCCAGCAGTTACTACGGTTACAATGAGCAGTACTTC.

This clonotype was counted a few times. CDR3 amino acids: CSVAPTGNTEAFF. The CDR3 nucleotides read TGCAGCGTGGCACCTACAGGGAACACTGAAGCTTTCTTT. The rearrangement uses TRBV29-1 and TRBJ1-1, with D perhaps matching TRBD1 (5 bases). Looked up from germline, CDR1 is SQVTM and CDR2 is ANQGSEA. Between the trimmed V and J ends, which lost 6 bases and 1 base, there was a span of 12 bases. The CDR3 spans 13 residues.

This clonotype was counted between two and nine times. V usage is TRBV6-1 and J usage is TRBJ2-7; TRBD2 matches at 12 bases. V shed 4 bases and J 2 bases; nucleotides not matched to a gene: 3. This CDR3 is built from 15 residues. Germline V CDR1 and CDR2: MNHNS, SASEGT. The CDR3 DNA reads TGTGCCAGCAGTGTTGCTAGCGGGGGGGCCTACGAGCAGTACTTC. Translated, it gives CASSVASGGAYEQYF.

Only a few counts were recorded for this clonotype. J is TRBJ1-5 and V is TRBV20-1, with D unresolved. CDR1 is DFQATT, CDR2 SNEGSKA, per germline (reference sequence). With 0 bases removed from V and 11 bases from J, the gap between germline ends came to 14 bases. The CDR3 extends over 13 amino acids. CDR3 coding DNA: TGCAGTGCTAGAGACGAGGGCCGCCCAGCCCAGCATTTT. It encodes CSARDEGRPAQHF.

Turning to this clonotype: At one of its ends the junction is not consistent with the germline gene, which may arise from a read error. The genes are TRBV7-3 and TRBJ2-5, with 10 bases matching TRBD2. The germline V gene encodes CDR1 SGHTA and CDR2 FQGTGA. CDR3 size: 15 residues. CDR3 region: CASSLTSGGAETLYF. CDR3 DNA sequence: TGTGCCAGCAGCTTAACCAGCGGGGGGGCAGAGACCCTGTACTTC.

This clonotype was detected only a few times. The chain links TRBV9 to TRBJ2-7; no clear D gene. CDR3 size: 15 residues. CDR1 SGDLS and CDR2 YYNGEE come from the germline V gene. Between the trimmed V and J ends, which lost 4 bases and 2 bases, there was a span of 16 bases. The CDR3 DNA is TGTGCCAGCAGCCCTCAGAGCCCGGGTCCCTACGAGCAGTACTTC. It codes for CASSPQSPGPYEQYF.

The chain employs TRBV7-2 and TRBJ2-4; TRBD2 is a possible D gene (7 bases). The V gene's germline CDR1 is SGHTA and CDR2 FQGNSA. This CDR3 comprises 17 residues. V dropped 5 bases and J dropped 0 bases, with 17 bases sitting between them. The CDR3 region is CASSLGRGILAKNIQYF. DNA for the CDR3: TGTGCCAGCAGCCTGGGGAGGGGGATTCTAGCCAAAAACATTCAGTACTTC.

The table lists this clonotype with a few counts. At one end the junction does not follow the germline gene, possibly because of a read error. The chain joins TRBV20-1 to TRBJ2-3; D not certain. Looked up from germline, CDR1 is DFQATT and CDR2 is SNEGSKA (reference sequence). The CDR3 spans 13 residues. The CDR3, as DNA: TGCAGTGCTGGAGAAAACGTTGGAGATACGCAGTATTTT. Protein: CSAGENVGDTQYF.

The chain couples TRBV30 to TRBJ2-7; D might be TRBD2 (6 bases). CDR3 size: 13 residues. Trimming shortened V by 8 bases and J by 0 bases, and 14 bases separated the two germline ends. The germline V gene encodes CDR1 GTSNPN and CDR2 SVGIG (reference sequence). The CDR3 spells CALQRGASYEQYF. DNA for the CDR3: TGTGCCCTACAGCGCGGGGCCTCCTACGAGCAGTACTTC.

This clonotype was seen a few times. The chain carries TRBV20-1 and TRBJ2-7, with D possibly matching TRBD2 (6 bases). V was shortened by 3 bases and J by 3 bases, with 15 bases between the two germline ends. The V gene's germline CDR1 is DFQATT and CDR2 SNEGSKA (reference sequence). The CDR3 runs to 14 residues. CDR3: CSARGTANLYEQYF. The CDR3 region has the DNA TGCAGTGCTAGGGGGACTGCAAACCTCTACGAGCAGTACTTC.

The chain recombines TRBV20-1 with TRBJ1-2; 7 bases are a match to TRBD1. Per germline, CDR1 DFQATT and CDR2 SNEGSKA (reference sequence). J gave up 3 bases and V 3 bases, and 7 bases lay outside the gene matches. The length of the CDR3 is 14 residues. CDR3 residues: CSARRSQGDYGYTF. DNA of the CDR3: TGCAGTGCTAGGAGGAGCCAGGGGGACTATGGCTACACCTTC.

The table lists this clonotype with many counts. The rearrangement joins TRBV5-6 to TRBJ2-3, with 11 nucleotides matching TRBD2. Germline loops: CDR1 SGHDT, CDR2 YYEEEE. The CDR3 has 16 residues. J lost 2 bases, V lost 0 bases, and 2 bases had no gene match. CDR3 sequence (DNA): TGTGCCAGCAGCTTGGGGACTAGCGGGCACACAGATACGCAGTATTTT. Residues: CASSLGTSGHTDTQYF. Full variable domain (remainder filled in from reference TRBV5-6 and TRBJ2-3): DAGVTQSPTHLIKTRGQQVTLRCSPKSGHDTVSWYQQALGQGPQFIFQYYEEEERQRGNFPDRFSGHQFPNYSSELNVNALLLGDSALYLCASSLGTSGHTDTQYFGPGTRLTVL.

A remark on this clonotype: A much larger clone differs from this one at a single base, so this may be a read error. No conserved phenylalanine or tryptophan is present at the end of the CDR3, so a read error is the likely explanation. The gene calls are TRBV29-1 and TRBJ1-2; D is perhaps TRBD1 (6 bases). This CDR3 comprises 12 residues. Trimming took off 4 bases at V and 4 bases at J, with 10 bases between the two ends. Germline V gene lookup returns CDR1 SQVTM and CDR2 ANQGSEA. The CDR3 nucleotides are TGCAGCGTTGTGGTAGGGGGCTATGGCTACACCGTC. This gives the protein CSVVVGGYGYTV.

The J gene is TRBJ2-6, the V gene TRBV6-4; D tentatively reads TRBD1 or TRBD2 (5 bases each). The germline V gene has CDR1 MRHNA and CDR2 SNTAGT. V was cut by 8 bases and J by 3 bases, with 11 bases left in between. The CDR3 spans 14 residues. CDR3 in amino acids: CASGRGDGANVLTF. Written as DNA, the CDR3 is TGTGCCAGCGGAAGAGGGGATGGGGCCAACGTCCTGACTTTC.

The rearrangement links TRBV12-3 or TRBV12-4 to TRBJ2-1; 9 bases agree with TRBD1. TRBJ2-7 explains the end of the DNA better; the J call may be wrong. This CDR3 comprises 14 residues. In nucleotides, the CDR3 is TGTGCCAGCGAATCGGGACAGGGTAATAATGAGCAGTACTTC. It specifies CASESGQGNNEQYF.

This clonotype appeared many times. The V and J genes are TRBV20-1 and TRBJ1-5; D unresolved. This CDR3 has 16 amino acids. V was clipped by 3 bases and J by 4 bases, with 19 bases between them. Per the germline V gene, CDR1 is DFQATT and CDR2 is SNEGSKA (reference sequence). CDR3 sequence reads: CSARVDTRAENQPQHF. CDR3 nucleotides: TGCAGTGCTAGGGTTGACACACGAGCTGAAAATCAGCCCCAGCATTTT.

Points on this clonotype: Since a much larger clone is just one base distant, this may be a read error. V usage is TRBV28 and J usage is TRBJ1-2; 7 nucleotides line up with TRBD1. V was clipped by 7 bases and J by 8 bases; unmatched bases: 7. Germline values: CDR1 MDHEN, CDR2 SYDVKM. The CDR3 is made up of 12 amino acids. The CDR3 here is CASNSTGEGYTF. The CDR3 coding sequence is TGTGCCAGCAACTCTACAGGGGAGGGCTACACCTTC.

The J gene is TRBJ2-1, the V gene TRBV27; 10 positions agree with TRBD2. Unmatched junction bases numbered 10, after V lost 6 bases and J lost 8 bases. CDR3 length: 15 amino acids. The germline V gene has CDR1 MNHEY and CDR2 SMNVEV (reference sequence). CDR3 nucleotide sequence: TGTGCCAGCAGCGTTAGCGGGGGGCTAGGGGATGAGCAGTTCTTC. It is translated as CASSVSGGLGDEQFF.

About this clonotype: One end of the junction varies from germline; a read error may be responsible. V is TRBV7-2 and J is TRBJ1-1, with D hard to call. Germline lookup yields CDR1 SGHTA and CDR2 FQGNSA. The CDR3 totals 12 residues. CDR3 DNA sequence: TGTGCCAGCAGCCTAGCCCTGCCTGAAGCTTTCTTT. It is translated as CASSLALPEAFF.

The chain employs TRBV12-3 or TRBV12-4 and TRBJ2-1; D could derive from TRBD1 or TRBD2 (5 bases each). The CDR3 spans 14 residues. V lost 2 bases and J 9 bases, leaving 14 bases between the germline ends. This CDR3 is CASSLTGLHGEQFF. The CDR3 DNA follows: TGTGCCAGCAGTTTAACGGGGCTACACGGTGAGCAGTTCTTC.

Concerning this clonotype itself: A read error may be the cause here, since a much bigger clone is one base away. The chain joins TRBV5-1 to TRBJ2-1; TRBD2 might be the D (5 bases). This CDR3 region has 14 residues. Germline V lookup: CDR1 SGHRS, CDR2 YFSETQ. CDR3 in amino acids: CVSSGLNEWNEQFF. The CDR3 coding sequence is TGCGTCAGCAGCGGCCTGAATGAGTGGAATGAGCAGTTCTTC.

The V call is TRBV7-9, the J call TRBJ1-5; no clear D gene. The germline V gene encodes CDR1 SEHNR and CDR2 FQNEAQ (reference sequence). The V gene lost 4 bases and the J gene lost 9 bases, with 13 bases spanning the gap. The CDR3 runs 13 residues. CDR3 region: CASSSPGLGPQHF. As DNA, the CDR3 is TGTGCCAGCAGCTCCCCTGGGCTCGGGCCCCAGCATTTT.

V and J are TRBV7-9 and TRBJ2-5, with D unclear. Germline V CDR1 and CDR2: SEHNR, FQNEAQ (reference sequence). The V end was cut by 0 bases, the J end by 4 bases, with 9 bases between. The CDR3 length is 14 residues. CDR3 nucleotide sequence: TGTGCCAGCAGCTTAGCTTTCAGCCTAGAGACCCAGTACTTC. Its protein product is CASSLAFSLETQYF.

On this clonotype: Given a much more abundant clone one base away, this may be a read error. The genes are TRBV12-5 and TRBJ2-1; D might be TRBD2 (5 bases). CDR3 length equals 15 residues. The V gene's germline CDR1 is LGHNT and CDR2 FRNRAP. With 3 bases removed from V and 10 bases from J, the gap between germline ends came to 19 bases. CDR3 coding DNA: TGTGCTAGTGGTTTCCACACGTCCTCAGACTACGAGCAGTTCTTC. Amino acids: CASGFHTSSDYEQFF.

The CDR3 sequence: CASKENSYNEQFF. In DNA, the CDR3 is TGTGCCAGCAAAGAGAACTCCTACAATGAGCAGTTCTTC. The J gene is TRBJ2-1, the V gene TRBV7-2; D call uncertain. The length of the CDR3 is 13 residues. Germline assignment: CDR1 SGHTA and CDR2 FQGNSA. Trimming cost V 7 bases and J 0 bases, with 7 bases left between them.

CDR3 coding DNA: TGCGCCAGCAGCCAAGAGGACAGGCCTAATCAGCCCCAGCATTTT. Its translation: CASSQEDRPNQPQHF. V gene TRBV4-1 combines with J gene TRBJ1-5; 7 bases are shared with TRBD1. This CDR3 has 15 residues. V lost 0 bases, J lost 4 bases, and 3 bases stayed unmatched. Germline values: CDR1 MGHRA, CDR2 YSYEKL.

V and J are TRBV6-6 and TRBJ1-2, with a possible D match to TRBD1 (5 bases). The V gene's germline CDR1 is MNHNY and CDR2 SVGAGI (reference sequence). The CDR3 consists of 15 residues. Trimming stripped 6 bases from V and 6 bases from J, with 20 bases between. The CDR3 coding sequence is TGTGCCAGCAGAAACCCTTGGGGGGATCCCGATGGCTACACCTTC. This translates into CASRNPWGDPDGYTF.

There are a few counts of this clonotype. The rearrangement links TRBV9 to TRBJ2-3; a weak D match, TRBD2 (5 bases). Trimming took 4 bases from V and 2 from J, leaving 14 bases between them. Germline V CDR1 and CDR2: SGDLS, YYNGEE. The CDR3 spans 15 residues. CDR3 sequence reads: CASSQRTVSTDTQYF. The CDR3 coding sequence is TGTGCCAGCAGCCAGAGGACTGTCTCCACAGATACGCAGTATTTT.

This clonotype showed up many times. The chain recombines TRBV10-3 with TRBJ2-7; 12 bases fit TRBD2. The CDR3 has 14 residues. CDR1 and CDR2 from the germline V gene are ENHRY and SYGVKD. V shed 6 bases, J shed 6 bases, and the junction held 6 bases outside the gene matches. CDR3 sequence: CAIREGLAGREQYF. The CDR3 DNA is TGTGCCATCAGGGAGGGACTAGCGGGTCGCGAGCAGTACTTC.